The T cell receptor (beta chain) described here comes from a study of OX40 agonist ivuxolimab in advanced cancers. Whole-study results and caveats: The 0.1-3.0 mg/kg partial responders had among the lowest clonal expansion. The authors did not determine the antigen specificity of the expanded peripheral T cells. Averaging showed that CD8+ T cells had more expanded clones than CD4+ did.

Of note for this clone: Its antigen is still unknown.

Assay: immunoSEQ multiplex PCR; the TCRdb copy retains only in-frame clones and omits some. The repertoire holds more than 75,000 clones, with roughly 80% as singletons. Sampled blood was obtained at baseline, cycle 4 day 1, and cycle 7 day 1. Trimming cost V 5 bases and J 1 base, with 11 bases left between them. Germline assignment: CDR1 KGHSH and CDR2 LQKENI. There are 14 residues in the CDR3. This TCR derives from an adult with an advanced solid tumor such as melanoma, head and neck, liver or kidney cancer. Source: CD4+ or CD8+ T cells sorted from blood, taken in a trial of the OX40 agonist ivuxolimab. The chain links TRBV18 to TRBJ2-5, with D perhaps matching TRBD2 (6 bases). The CDR3 loop reads CASSSGLSQETQYF. Here the CDR3 DNA reads TGTGCCAGCTCATCGGGACTCTCCCAAGAGACCCAGTACTTC.